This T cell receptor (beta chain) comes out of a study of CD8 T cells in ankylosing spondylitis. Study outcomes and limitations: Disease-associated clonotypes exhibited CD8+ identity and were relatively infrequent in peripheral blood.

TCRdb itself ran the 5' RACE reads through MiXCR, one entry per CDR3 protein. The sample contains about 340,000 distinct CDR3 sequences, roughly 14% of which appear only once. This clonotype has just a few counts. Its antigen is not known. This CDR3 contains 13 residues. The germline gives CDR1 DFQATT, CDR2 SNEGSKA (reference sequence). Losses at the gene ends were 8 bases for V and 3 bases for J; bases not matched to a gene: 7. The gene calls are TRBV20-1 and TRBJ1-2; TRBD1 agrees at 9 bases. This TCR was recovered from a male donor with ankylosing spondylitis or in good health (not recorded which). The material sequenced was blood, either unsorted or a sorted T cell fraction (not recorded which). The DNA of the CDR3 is TGCAGTACCTTAGACAGGGGGGACTATGGCTACACCTTC. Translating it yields CSTLDRGDYGYTF.